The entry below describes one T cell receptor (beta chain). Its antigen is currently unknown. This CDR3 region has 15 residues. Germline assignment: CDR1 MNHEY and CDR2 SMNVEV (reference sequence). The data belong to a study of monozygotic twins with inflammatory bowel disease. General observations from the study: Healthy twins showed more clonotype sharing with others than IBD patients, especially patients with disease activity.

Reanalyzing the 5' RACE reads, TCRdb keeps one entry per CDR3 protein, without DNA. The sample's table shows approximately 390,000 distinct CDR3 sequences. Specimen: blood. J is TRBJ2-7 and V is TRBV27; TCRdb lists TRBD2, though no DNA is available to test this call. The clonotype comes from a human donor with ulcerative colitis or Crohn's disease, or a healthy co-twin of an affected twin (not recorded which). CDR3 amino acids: CASGSPGLGSYEQYF.